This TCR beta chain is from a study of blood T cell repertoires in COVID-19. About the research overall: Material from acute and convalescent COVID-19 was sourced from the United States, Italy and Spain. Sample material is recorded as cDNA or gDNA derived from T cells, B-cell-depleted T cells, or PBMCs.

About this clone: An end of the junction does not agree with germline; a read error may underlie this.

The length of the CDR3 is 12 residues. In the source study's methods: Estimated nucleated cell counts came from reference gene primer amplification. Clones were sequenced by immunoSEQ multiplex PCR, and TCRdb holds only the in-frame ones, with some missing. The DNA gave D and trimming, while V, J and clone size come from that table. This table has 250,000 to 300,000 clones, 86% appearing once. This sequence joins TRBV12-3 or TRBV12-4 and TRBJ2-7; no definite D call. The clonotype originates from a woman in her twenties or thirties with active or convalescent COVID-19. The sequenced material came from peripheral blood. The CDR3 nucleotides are TGTGCCAGCAGTTTAAGACTCCACGATATAAACTTC. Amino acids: CASSLRLHDINF.